Listed below are T cell receptor beta chains from one sample, sequenced in a study of blood T cell repertoires in COVID-19. The data were produced by immunoSEQ multiplex PCR, yet TCRdb's version contains in-frame clones alone and is incomplete. The sample records around 210,000 clones, roughly 80% being singletons. The specimen sequenced was peripheral blood. Source of these receptors: an elderly woman with COVID-19, enrolled during active disease. Each CDR3 is given with its conserved first and last residue. The D gene is left open where the match is weak.

TRBV5-4	TRBJ1-2	.	TGTGCCAGCAGCTTGGTTCCAGGATCTTCTAACTATGGCTACACCTTC	CASSLVPGSSNYGYTF
TRBV11-2	TRBJ1-6	TRBD1	TGTGCCAGCAGAAAGGGACAGAATAATTCACCCCTCCACTTT	CASRKGQNNSPLHF
TRBV6-1	TRBJ2-7	.	TGTGCCAGCAGTGAAGCGATGTCGGGATCTTGGGTTACCCACGAGCAGTACTTC	CASSEAMSGSWVTHEQYF
TRBV5-1	TRBJ2-2	TRBD2	TGCGCCAGCACCAGACTAGCGGGAGCCACCGGGGAGCTGTTTTTT	CASTRLAGATGELFF
TRBV4-1	TRBJ2-4	TRBD1	TGCGCCAGCAGCCAGGAGGACAGGGTTTTAGACATTCAGTACTTC	CASSQEDRVLDIQYF
TRBV4-1	TRBJ2-4	TRBD2	TGCGCCAGCAGCCAAACTGGGGCTGGCGGGGGGCAAGGGCTGGCCAAAAACATTCAGTACTTC	CASSQTGAGGGQGLAKNIQYF
TRBV28	TRBJ2-3	.	TGTGCCAGCAACAGGGACAGCACAGATACGCAGTATTTT	CASNRDSTDTQYF
TRBV19	TRBJ1-1	.	TGTGCCAGTACCTTTAGCTTTCTGAACACTGAAGCTTTCTTT	CASTFSFLNTEAFF
TRBV10-3	TRBJ2-7	.	TGTGCCATCAGTGATGGAGGCTACGAGCAGTACTTC	CAISDGGYEQYF
TRBV2	TRBJ2-1	TRBD1	TGTGCCAGCAGAGACAGGGGCGATGAGCAGTTCTTC	CASRDRGDEQFF